A selection of T cell receptor beta chains follows, all from one sample in a study of OX40 agonist ivuxolimab in advanced cancers. The table came from immunoSEQ multiplex PCR; TCRdb's copy has only in-frame clones and leaves some out. The sample has around 150,000 clones, under 95% seen once. The starting material was CD4+ or CD8+ T cells sorted from blood, obtained in a trial of the OX40 agonist ivuxolimab. The receptors stem from an adult with an advanced solid tumor such as melanoma, head and neck, liver or kidney cancer. CDR3s include the opening cysteine and the closing phenylalanine or tryptophan. The D gene is left open where the match is weak. The listing skips clone size in some rows; elsewhere it reads once, few, many or a size class.

D: TRBD2; V: TRBV6-5; J: TRBJ2-1; size: once; DNA: TGTGCCAGCAGTTACCGGACTAGCGGGAGTTTCAATGAGCAGTTCTTC; CDR3: CASSYRTSGSFNEQFF
D: TRBD1; V: TRBV18; J: TRBJ1-1; size: -; DNA: TGTGCCAGCTCACAAGACAGGGGAAGTACTGAAGCTTTCTTT; CDR3: CASSQDRGSTEAFF
D: TRBD1; V: TRBV9; J: TRBJ1-1; size: -; DNA: TGTGCCAGCAGCGTAAGAGGGACAGCCGATGAAGCTTTCTTT; CDR3: CASSVRGTADEAFF
D: -; V: TRBV6-6; J: TRBJ1-6; size: few; DNA: TGTGCCAGCAGTGACAGCTCCTATAATTCACCCCTCCACTTT; CDR3: CASSDSSYNSPLHF
D: -; V: TRBV30; J: TRBJ1-5; size: -; DNA: TGTGCCTGGAGTGTACTACAGCTCAATCAGCCCCAGCATTTT; CDR3: CAWSVLQLNQPQHF
D: -; V: TRBV6-5; J: TRBJ2-7; size: -; DNA: TGTGCCAGCAGTTACACGGGACCGATAAGCTACGAGCAGTACTTC; CDR3: CASSYTGPISYEQYF
D: TRBD1; V: TRBV28; J: TRBJ2-7; size: -; DNA: TGTGCCAGCAGTCCCAGGACAGGGCGTCCCAACGAGCAGTACTTC; CDR3: CASSPRTGRPNEQYF
D: -; V: TRBV4-1; J: TRBJ2-7; size: -; DNA: TGCGCCAGCAGCCCGGCCAGGGGTAACGACGAGCAGTACTTC; CDR3: CASSPARGNDEQYF
D: -; V: TRBV19; J: TRBJ1-2; size: once; DNA: TGTGCCAGTACCTCTCCAGGGAGGGACTATGGCTACACCTTC; CDR3: CASTSPGRDYGYTF
D: -; V: TRBV18; J: TRBJ2-2; size: -; DNA: TGTGCCAGCTCACCAGTCCCAGCGGGCCCGACCGGGGAGCTGTTTTTT; CDR3: CASSPVPAGPTGELFF
D: TRBD1; V: TRBV28; J: TRBJ2-7; size: -; DNA: TGTGCCAGCAGTTCACCGGGACAGGGTTGGGGCGAGCAGTACTTC; CDR3: CASSSPGQGWGEQYF
D: TRBD2; V: TRBV7-6; J: TRBJ2-1; size: -; DNA: TGTGCCAGCAGCAATCAAGCGGGAGGGCCGGTTGAGCAGTTCTTC; CDR3: CASSNQAGGPVEQFF
D: -; V: TRBV7-2; J: TRBJ2-6; size: -; DNA: TGTGCCAGCAGCCCTAACAGGGCTGGGGCCAACGTCCTGACTTTC; CDR3: CASSPNRAGANVLTF
D: TRBD2; V: TRBV11-3; J: TRBJ2-5; size: -; DNA: TGTGCCAGCAGCTCCAGGACTAGCGCCCAAGAGACCCAGTACTTC; CDR3: CASSSRTSAQETQYF
D: -; V: TRBV7-2; J: TRBJ2-5; size: -; DNA: TGTGCCAGCAGCTCGATCTCTGGGGCGGAGACCCAGTACTTC; CDR3: CASSSISGAETQYF
D: -; V: TRBV18; J: TRBJ1-4; size: -; DNA: TGTGCCAGCTCAGGAGGAGAAAAACTGTTTTTT; CDR3: CASSGGEKLFF
D: -; V: TRBV7-2; J: TRBJ1-3; size: -; DNA: TGTGCCAGCAGCCCGCGGCTGGGGACCTCTGGAAACACCATATATTTT; CDR3: CASSPRLGTSGNTIYF
D: -; V: TRBV7-9; J: TRBJ1-2; size: -; DNA: TGTGCCAGCAGCCGCCGCCAGTCCCTCGGCTACACCTTC; CDR3: CASSRRQSLGYTF
D: -; V: TRBV5-4; J: TRBJ1-1; size: -; DNA: TGTGCCAGCAGCTTAAAGAGGGCCGGGGACACTGAAGCTTTCTTT; CDR3: CASSLKRAGDTEAFF
D: TRBD1; V: TRBV29-1; J: TRBJ1-2; size: -; DNA: TGCAGCGTCCGACAGGGGACCTATGGCTACACCTTC; CDR3: CSVRQGTYGYTF
D: -; V: TRBV5-1; J: TRBJ2-4; size: -; DNA: TGCGCCAGCAGCTTGGCGGACTACCAGATACTAAAAAACATTCAGTACTTC; CDR3: CASSLADYQILKNIQYF
D: -; V: TRBV5-1; J: TRBJ2-3; size: -; DNA: TGCGCCAGCAGCCCGGGGGCCCCAGGAGATACGCAGTATTTT; CDR3: CASSPGAPGDTQYF
D: -; V: TRBV29-1; J: TRBJ1-6; size: -; DNA: TGCAGGTTAAAGTCACCCCTCCACTTT; CDR3: CRLKSPLHF
D: -; V: TRBV4-1; J: TRBJ2-7; size: few; DNA: TGCGCCAGCAGCCAAGGGTGGTGGGACGAGCAGTACTTC; CDR3: CASSQGWWDEQYF
D: -; V: TRBV30; J: TRBJ1-5; size: few; DNA: TGTGCCTGGAGTGTAAGCGGGAATCAGCCCCAGCATTTT; CDR3: CAWSVSGNQPQHF
D: -; V: TRBV7-2; J: TRBJ2-6; size: -; DNA: TGTGCCAGCAAGAATATCCTCGCGAGGGCTGGGGCCAACGTCCTGACTTTC; CDR3: CASKNILARAGANVLTF
D: -; V: TRBV7-2; J: TRBJ2-3; size: -; DNA: TGTGCCAGCAGCGCCGGGACTAGCACAGATACGCAGTATTTT; CDR3: CASSAGTSTDTQYF